A selection of T cell receptor beta chains follows, all from one sample in a study of cytomegalovirus exposure and HLA in healthy donors. Sequencing used immunoSEQ multiplex PCR; TCRdb keeps in-frame clones, though not all of them. The sample includes 100,000 to 150,000 clones, 70% to 90% of them seen just once. The specimen was PBMCs. These TCRs come from a boy between 10 and 17 years old in good health and CMV-seronegative. Both conserved end residues are part of each CDR3. The order of the fields is D gene, V gene, J gene, clone size, CDR3 DNA, CDR3 protein. A D gene is named only where the DNA matches it firmly. Expanded clones get a size class; other rows say once, few or many, or leave the size out.

D gene: TRBD1; V gene: TRBV5-1; J gene: TRBJ1-1; clone size: -; CDR3 DNA: TGCGCCAGCAGCCTGGACAGGCAGGCTTTCTTT; CDR3 protein: CASSLDRQAFF
D gene: TRBD2; V gene: TRBV7-2; J gene: TRBJ2-5; clone size: -; CDR3 DNA: TGTGCCAGCAGGACGGGAATAGCGGGGAAAGGGGAGACCCAGTACTTC; CDR3 protein: CASRTGIAGKGETQYF
D gene: TRBD2; V gene: TRBV7-3; J gene: TRBJ2-2; clone size: few; CDR3 DNA: TGTGCCAGCAGCTTTCGGGGGAGGGCCGAGACCGGGGAGCTGTTTTTT; CDR3 protein: CASSFRGRAETGELFF
D gene: -; V gene: TRBV7-9; J gene: TRBJ1-4; clone size: -; CDR3 DNA: TGTGCCAGCAGCGCTTGGGGGGCAACTAATGAAAAACTGTTTTTT; CDR3 protein: CASSAWGATNEKLFF
D gene: -; V gene: TRBV6-1; J gene: TRBJ2-2; clone size: -; CDR3 DNA: TGTGCCAGCAGTGAAATGACTCCCGGGGAGCTGTTTTTT; CDR3 protein: CASSEMTPGELFF
D gene: TRBD1; V gene: TRBV5-1; J gene: TRBJ1-2; clone size: -; CDR3 DNA: TGCGCCAGCAGCTTGGGTGGGCCGGGGACAGACTACACCTTC; CDR3 protein: CASSLGGPGTDYTF
D gene: TRBD2; V gene: TRBV6-1; J gene: TRBJ2-1; clone size: -; CDR3 DNA: TGTGCCAGCATCGTAGCGGGGGCACGAAATGAGCAGTTCTTC; CDR3 protein: CASIVAGARNEQFF
D gene: -; V gene: TRBV15; J gene: TRBJ1-1; clone size: -; CDR3 DNA: TGTGCCACCAGCAGAGATCGCGGAGTAAACACTGAAGCTTTCTTT; CDR3 protein: CATSRDRGVNTEAFF
D gene: -; V gene: TRBV18; J gene: TRBJ2-2; clone size: -; CDR3 DNA: TGTGCCAGCTCACCGTTGAGGTACACCGGGGAGCTGTTTTTT; CDR3 protein: CASSPLRYTGELFF
D gene: -; V gene: TRBV7-9; J gene: TRBJ1-6; clone size: few; CDR3 DNA: TGTGCCAGCAGCATTATAGCTGATTCACCCCTCCACTTT; CDR3 protein: CASSIIADSPLHF
D gene: -; V gene: TRBV5-4; J gene: TRBJ1-1; clone size: few; CDR3 DNA: TGTGCCAGCAGCTTGGATCCGGGGAACACTGAAGCTTTCTTT; CDR3 protein: CASSLDPGNTEAFF